The next 10 T cell receptor beta chains were all read from a single sample in a study of neurological immune-mediated disorders (dated by TCRdb to about 2019). Libraries were constructed by 5' RACE. Sequencing relied on an Illumina HiSeq 2500. TCRdb took the public reads, trimmed them with fastp at Q25, ran MiXCR for clone calling and kept in-frame beta chains. CDR3 protein duplicates are merged, each entry listing the most common genes and DNA. The sample data list roughly 61,000 distinct CDR3 sequences, and 9.5% to 12% of these were observed just once. Of the sample, 6% to 8.5% falls within the top ten clones. In light of the paper, this sample's time point label describes: longitudinal time-point 1 (baseline). Sequenced sample: PBMCs. These receptors were collected from a male donor with HTLV-1-associated myelopathy (HAM/TSP).

This clonotype was counted ten times or more. This chain connects TRBV7-9 to TRBJ1-2; D remains ambiguous. Germline V lookup: CDR1 SEHNR, CDR2 FQNEAQ (reference sequence). This CDR3 is built from 10 residues. With 0 bases removed from V and 7 bases from J, the gap between germline ends came to 0 bases. CDR3 sequence (DNA): TGTGCCAGCAGCTTAGCTGGCTACACCTTC. It specifies CASSLAGYTF.

This clonotype has a count of ten or more. The chain has TRBV14 and TRBJ1-2, with D uncertain. The CDR3 extends over 11 amino acids. The V and J ends lost 8 bases and 7 bases respectively, with 11 bases between them. Looked up from germline, CDR1 is SGHDN and CDR2 is FVKESK. CDR3 in DNA: TGTGCCAGCGGATGGGGTGTTGGCTACACCTTC. It codes for CASGWGVGYTF.

J is TRBJ2-2 and V is TRBV11-2; 7 bases map to TRBD1. Germline-derived CDR1 and CDR2 are SGHAT and FQNNGV. J lost 1 base, V lost 8 bases, and 4 bases had no gene match. The CDR3 loop spans 14 amino acids. CDR3 in amino acids: CASSHRGNTGELFF. The DNA for the CDR3 is TGTGCCAGCTCCCACAGGGGGAACACCGGGGAGCTGTTTTTT.

This clonotype was observed at least ten times. The rearrangement links TRBV4-3 to TRBJ2-1, with a weak D call TRBD2 (5 bases). V lost 5 bases and J lost 13, with 18 bases in between. This CDR3 is 13 amino acids long. CDR1 and CDR2 from the germline V gene are LGHNA and YSLEER. The chain's CDR3 is CASSSWTEENQFF. Written as DNA, the CDR3 is TGCGCCAGCAGCTCGTGGACGGAGGAAAACCAGTTCTTC.

This clonotype was observed at least ten times. The chain is built from TRBV5-1 and TRBJ2-2, with TRBD1 as a possible D gene (5 bases). The V end lost 5 bases, the J end lost 0 bases, and 8 bases lay between the germline ends. Germline V CDR1 and CDR2: SGHRS, YFSETQ. The CDR3 runs 14 residues. CDR3: CASRRTTNTGELFF. DNA of the CDR3: TGCGCCAGCAGACGGACAACGAACACCGGGGAGCTGTTTTTT.

This clonotype was counted ten times or more. The V gene is TRBV11-2, the J gene TRBJ1-6; maybe TRBD1 (5 bases). In germline, CDR1 is SGHAT, CDR2 FQNNGV. V gave up 5 bases and J gave up 6 bases, with 17 bases separating them. There are 16 residues in the CDR3. For the CDR3, the DNA is TGTGCCAGCAGCCGCCGGGACGTAGGCCTTAATTCACCCCTCCACTTT. It codes for CASSRRDVGLNSPLHF. Full variable domain (remainder filled in from reference TRBV11-2 and TRBJ1-6): EAGVAQSPRYKIIEKRQSVAFWCNPISGHATLYWYQQILGQGPKLLIQFQNNGVVDDSQLPKDRFSAERLKGVDSTLKIQPAKLEDSAVYLCASSRRDVGLNSPLHFGNGTRLTVT.

Concerning this clonotype itself: One junction end disagrees with the germline gene, perhaps due to a read error. The V gene is TRBV14, the J gene TRBJ1-1; TRBD1 matches at 8 bases. The CDR3 covers 15 residues. Germline-derived CDR1 and CDR2 are SGHDN and FVKESK. The CDR3 DNA is TGTGTCAGCAGCCAAAGGACAGGGAGGAGCACTGAAGCTTTCTTT. This codes for CVSSQRTGRSTEAFF.

This clonotype was observed many times. This chain connects TRBV10-3 to TRBJ1-6, with 9 bases that match TRBD1. CDR3 length: 18 amino acids. J lost 3 bases, V lost 5 bases, and 11 bases had no gene match. Germline CDR1 reads ENHRY; CDR2 reads SYGVKD. The CDR3 loop is CAISRMTGGIGYNSPLHF. The CDR3, as DNA: TGTGCCATCAGTAGAATGACAGGGGGAATTGGCTATAATTCACCCCTCCACTTT.

The table lists this clonotype with many counts. This chain joins TRBV6-6 and TRBJ1-2; D might be TRBD1 (6 bases). The CDR3 contains 16 residues. The V gene's germline CDR1 is MNHNY and CDR2 SVGAGI (reference sequence). Trimming pared 7 bases from V and 4 bases from J, leaving 22 bases between. CDR3 protein: CASTDTGTPVSYGYTF. CDR3 sequence (DNA): TGTGCCAGCACCGACACCGGGACACCAGTCAGCTATGGCTACACCTTC.

This clonotype has a count of ten or more. This chain joins TRBV7-9 and TRBJ1-6; TRBD1 is a possible D gene (6 bases). From germline, CDR1 is SEHNR and CDR2 FQNEAQ (reference sequence). The CDR3 runs 15 residues. With 1 base removed from V and 9 bases from J, the gap between germline ends came to 13 bases. CDR3 nucleotides: TGTGCCAGCAGCTTAGATCAGGGGTGGGTTTCACCCCTCCACTTT. This gives the protein CASSLDQGWVSPLHF.